The T cell receptor (beta chain) described here comes from a study of blood T cell repertoires in COVID-19. Study-wide background: There were acute and convalescent COVID-19 samples, and they came from the United States, Italy and Spain. Nucleic acid was either cDNA or gDNA, and it came from T cells, B-cell-depleted T cells, or PBMCs.

V was cut by 1 base and J by 6 bases, with 13 bases left in between. This CDR3 comprises 14 residues. Germline CDR1 reads SGHVS; CDR2 reads FQNEAQ. Per the original methods: Estimates of nucleated cell counts were drawn from the amplification of reference gene primers. Sequenced by immunoSEQ multiplex PCR; TCRdb stores in-frame clones only, minus some. That table furnishes V, J and clone size, whereas the DNA furnished D and trimming. The profile shows about 75,000 clones, more than 70% of them singletons. The TCR originated in a human donor in a cohort sampled during active COVID-19. The chain recombines TRBV7-8 with TRBJ2-7; D might be TRBD2 (5 bases). Sequenced: peripheral blood. CDR3 sequence: CASSLGRRGTEQYF. Written as DNA, the CDR3 is TGTGCCAGCAGCTTAGGGCGCCGGGGAACCGAGCAGTACTTC.